One and the same sample provided the 17 T cell receptor beta chains below, sequenced in a study of cytomegalovirus exposure and HLA in healthy donors. The PCR employed 60 Vbeta primers together with 13 Jbeta primers. Here immunoSEQ multiplex PCR was the method, and the copy in TCRdb shows in-frame clones only, minus some. The data contain over 150,000 clones, around 80% of them singletons. Sequenced material: PBMCs. Receptors were obtained from a human donor in good health.

The rearrangement joins TRBV7-2 to TRBJ2-3, with 10 bases lining up with TRBD2. V trimming: 2 bases; J trimming: 2 bases; junction bases outside the gene matches: 4. This CDR3 is built from 16 residues. CDR1 and CDR2 from the germline V gene are SGHTA and FQGNSA. The CDR3 spells CASSLLAGGYTDTQYF. The CDR3 DNA reads as TGTGCCAGCAGCTTATTAGCGGGGGGCTACACAGATACGCAGTATTTT. The variable domain in full, completed from reference TRBV7-2 and TRBJ2-3, reads GAGVSQSPSNKVTEKGKDVELRCDPISGHTALYWYRQSLGQGLEFLIYFQGNSAPDKSGLPSDRFSAERTGGSVSTLTIQRTQQEDSAVYLCASSLLAGGYTDTQYFGPGTRLTVL.

This sequence joins TRBV2 and TRBJ1-5, with TRBD1 matching over 7 bases. Germline CDR1 is SNHLY and CDR2 is FYNNEI. The CDR3 runs to 15 residues. With 6 bases clipped from V and 0 bases from J, the junction kept 5 bases outside the gene matches. CDR3 nucleotide sequence: TGTGCCAGCAGCAGGACAGGAGATAGCAATCAGCCCCAGCATTTT. Residues: CASSRTGDSNQPQHF. The full variable domain, rest sourced from reference TRBV2 and TRBJ1-5, is EPEVTQTPSHQVTQMGQEVILRCVPISNHLYFYWYRQILGQKVEFLVSFYNNEISEKSEIFDDQFSVERPDGSNFTLKIRSTKLEDSAMYFCASSRTGDSNQPQHFGDGTRLSIL.

Notes on this clone: This sample also contains other DNA sequences that code for the same CDR3. The chain carries TRBV5-1 and TRBJ1-1; D not resolved. Germline V gene data show CDR1 as SGHRS and CDR2 as YFSETQ. V was shortened by 1 base and J by 0 bases, with 7 bases between the two germline ends. This CDR3 has 14 residues. The CDR3 DNA reads as TGCGCCAGCAGCTTGTCCCAGTTGAACACTGAAGCTTTCTTT. Encoded protein: CASSLSQLNTEAFF.

The rearrangement links TRBV7-2 to TRBJ1-1; D is unclear. The CDR3 runs to 12 residues. V gave up 4 bases and J gave up 2 bases, with 5 bases separating them. Germline CDR1 reads SGHTA; CDR2 reads FQGNSA. The CDR3, as DNA: TGTGCCAGCAGCTACTTTAACACTGAAGCTTTCTTT. This encodes CASSYFNTEAFF.

The chain carries TRBV11-3 and TRBJ2-7, with 9 positions matching TRBD2. CDR3 length: 15 residues. V was pared by 5 bases and J by 4 bases, with 9 bases of the junction left unmatched. In germline, CDR1 is SGHNT, CDR2 YENEEA. CDR3 coding DNA: TGTGCCAGCAGCAGCGGGGCGGGGGGGATTTACGAGCAGTACTTC. Translation gives CASSSGAGGIYEQYF.

This chain links TRBV6-1 with TRBJ1-4, with 7 bases that match TRBD1. This CDR3 spans 13 amino acids. Germline values: CDR1 MNHNS, CDR2 SASEGT. V lost 3 bases to trimming and J lost 7 bases; unmatched junction nucleotides: 2. The CDR3 nucleotides read TGTGCCAGCAGTGACAGGGGGACTGAAAAACTGTTTTTT. Protein product: CASSDRGTEKLFF.

V is TRBV7-2 and J is TRBJ1-2, with D possibly matching TRBD1 (5 bases). The V gene's germline CDR1 is SGHTA and CDR2 FQGNSA. The CDR3 has 16 amino acids. With 4 bases removed from V and 2 bases from J, the gap between germline ends came to 17 bases. The CDR3 DNA reads as TGTGCCAGCAGCTCGCGGGGGAGGTGGACAAACTATGGCTACACCTTC. Translation: CASSSRGRWTNYGYTF.

This clone was seen a handful of times. The chain joins TRBV5-8 to TRBJ1-6, with TRBD1 as a possible D gene (5 bases). CDR3 size: 16 residues. V gave up 3 bases and J gave up 3 bases, with 13 bases separating them. Looked up from germline, CDR1 is SGHTS and CDR2 is YDEGEE. Here the CDR3 DNA reads TGTGCCAGCAGCTCCCCGGGGGTCGGCTATAATTCACCCCTCCACTTT. It is translated as CASSSPGVGYNSPLHF.

V and J are TRBV4-1 and TRBJ2-1; 9 bases map to TRBD2. J was trimmed by 0 bases and V by 3 bases; bases with no gene match: 3. Germline V gene data show CDR1 as MGHRA and CDR2 as YSYEKL. The CDR3 has 16 amino acids. CDR3 in DNA: TGCGCCAGCAGCCATTTTAGCGGGGGCTCCTACAATGAGCAGTTCTTC. This gives the protein CASSHFSGGSYNEQFF.

The gene calls are TRBV9 and TRBJ2-3; 11 bases line up with TRBD2. V lost 2 bases and J lost 5; bases outside the gene matches: 7. The V gene's germline CDR1 is SGDLS and CDR2 YYNGEE. The CDR3 has 16 amino acids. CDR3 protein: CASSVDSGGAGDTQYF. The CDR3 DNA reads TGTGCCAGCAGCGTGGATAGCGGGGGGGCCGGAGATACGCAGTATTTT.

This clone occurred once. This chain links TRBV30 with TRBJ2-1, with TRBD2 matching over 10 bases. There are 19 residues in the CDR3. V lost 2 bases and J lost 8; bases outside the gene matches: 21. Germline V lookup: CDR1 GTSNPN, CDR2 SVGIG (reference sequence). The CDR3 loop is CAWSTTSGGGSKLMDEQFF. CDR3 DNA: TGTGCCTGGAGTACCACAAGCGGGGGGGGGTCCAAACTTATGGATGAGCAGTTCTTC. Full variable domain (outside the CDR3, taken from reference TRBV30 and TRBJ2-1): SQTIHQWPATLVQPVGSPLSLECTVEGTSNPNLYWYRQAAGRGLQLLFYSVGIGQISSEVPQNLSASRPQDRQFILSSKKLLLSDSGFYLCAWSTTSGGGSKLMDEQFFGPGTRLTVL.

V and J are TRBV7-2 and TRBJ2-5; perhaps TRBD1 as D (5 bases). Near its end, the DNA agrees better with TRBJ2-7, so the J call may be wrong. CDR1 and CDR2 (germline): SGHTA, FQGNSA. CDR3 length: 16 amino acids. CDR3 in amino acids: CASSLGSAGNTYEQYF. CDR3 in DNA: TGTGCCAGCAGCTTAGGATCGGCAGGGAACACCTACGAGCAGTACTTC.

The chain couples TRBV27 to TRBJ1-2, with 7 positions matching TRBD1. This CDR3 has 14 amino acids. After removal of 5 bases from V and 4 bases from J, the junction contained 7 bases not matched to a gene. Per germline, CDR1 MNHEY and CDR2 SMNVEV (reference sequence). CDR3 nucleotide sequence: TGTGCCAGCAGTCGTACGACAGGGACCTATGGCTACACCTTC. This gives the protein CASSRTTGTYGYTF.

In this sample, this clone turned up a few times. The V call is TRBV4-3, the J call TRBJ1-1, with D unclear. The V end was cut by 1 base, the J end by 0 bases, with 9 bases between. CDR3 length: 15 amino acids. The germline V gene has CDR1 LGHNA and CDR2 YSLEER. This chain's CDR3 is CASSQVSELNTEAFF. As DNA, the CDR3 is TGCGCCAGCAGCCAAGTATCAGAATTGAACACTGAAGCTTTCTTT.

The chain joins TRBV11-3 to TRBJ1-5; TRBD1 matches 7 bases. CDR1 SGHNT and CDR2 YENEEA come from the germline V gene. The CDR3 sequence is 17 residues long. Germline trimming cut 7 bases from V and 0 bases from J; bases unmatched to any gene: 12. The CDR3 bases are TGTGCCAGCATGGAGGCGCAGGGGGTTCATAGCAATCAGCCCCAGCATTTT. Protein sequence: CASMEAQGVHSNQPQHF. The variable domain in full, with the rest retrieved from reference TRBV11-3 and TRBJ1-5, is EAGVVQSPRYKIIEKKQPVAFWCNPISGHNTLYWYLQNLGQGPELLIRYENEEAVDDSQLPKDRFSAERLKGVDSTLKIQPAELGDSAVYLCASMEAQGVHSNQPQHFGDGTRLSIL.

The V and J genes are TRBV5-1 and TRBJ2-7; 10 bases align to TRBD1. CDR3 length: 17 amino acids. Germline V gene data show CDR1 as SGHRS and CDR2 as YFSETQ. The V gene end was trimmed by 4 bases and the J gene end by 4 bases; junction bases not matched to a gene: 14. CDR3 DNA: TGCGCCAGCAGCCCCCAACCGACGGGACAGGGGCCTTACGAGCAGTACTTC. This sequence encodes CASSPQPTGQGPYEQYF.

V is TRBV4-1 and J is TRBJ2-2; D is unclear. Germline V gene lookup returns CDR1 MGHRA and CDR2 YSYEKL. V lost 1 base to trimming and J lost 4 bases, with 10 bases between them. The CDR3 runs 15 residues. Here the CDR3 DNA reads TGCGCCAGCAGCCAAGGCCCGTCGGGCACCGGGGAGCTGTTTTTT. This codes for CASSQGPSGTGELFF.